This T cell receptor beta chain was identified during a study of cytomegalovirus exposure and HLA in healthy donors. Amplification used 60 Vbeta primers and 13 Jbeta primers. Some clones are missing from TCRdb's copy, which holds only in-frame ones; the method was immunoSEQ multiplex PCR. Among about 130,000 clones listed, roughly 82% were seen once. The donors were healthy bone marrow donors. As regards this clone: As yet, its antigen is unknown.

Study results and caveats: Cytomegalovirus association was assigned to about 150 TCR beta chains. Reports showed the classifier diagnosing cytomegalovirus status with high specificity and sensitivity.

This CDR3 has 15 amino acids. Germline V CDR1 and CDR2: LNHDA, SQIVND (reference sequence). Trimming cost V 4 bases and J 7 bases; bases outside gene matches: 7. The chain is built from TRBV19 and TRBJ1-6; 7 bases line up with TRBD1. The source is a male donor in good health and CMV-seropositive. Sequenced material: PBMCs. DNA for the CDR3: TGTGCCAGTAGTACCCCGGACAGGAGGAATTCACCCCTCCACTTT. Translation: CASSTPDRRNSPLHF.